This entry lists 5 T cell receptor beta chains sequenced from one sample in a study. A single record per CDR3 protein comes from TCRdb applying MiXCR to the RT-PCR reads. The table lists hundreds of thousands of distinct CDR3 sequences, more than 13% of them singletons. The sequencing input was memory CD4+ T cells from blood. These receptors all come from a female donor in good health, serving as a healthy control.

The chain combines TRBV9 with TRBJ2-7, with TRBD1 identical over 10 bases. Germline V lookup: CDR1 SGDLS, CDR2 YYNGEE. Losses at the gene ends were 0 bases for V and 2 bases for J; bases not matched to a gene: 2. This CDR3 has 15 amino acids. The CDR3: CASSVADRGPYEQYF. In DNA form, the CDR3 reads TGTGCCAGCAGCGTAGCTGACAGGGGGCCCTACGAGCAGTACTTC.

This clonotype was observed at least ten times. The chain couples TRBV7-9 to TRBJ2-6; weak D call: TRBD1 (5 bases). Trimming shortened V by 3 bases and J by 2 bases, and 5 bases separated the two germline ends. CDR1 SEHNR and CDR2 FQNEAQ come from the germline V gene (reference sequence). The CDR3 covers 14 residues. DNA for the CDR3: TGTGCCAGCAGCTTCAGGGCTGGGGCCAACGTCCTGACTTTC. As protein: CASSFRAGANVLTF.

The chain joins TRBV7-8 to TRBJ1-2; 8 positions match TRBD1. Losses at the gene ends were 3 bases for V and 8 bases for J; bases not matched to a gene: 11. Germline V gives CDR1 SGHVS, CDR2 FQNEAQ. This CDR3 has 15 residues. The CDR3 DNA reads as TGTGCCAGCAGCTTCATCCAGGGGGCGCTGGGGGGCTACACCTTC. Protein: CASSFIQGALGGYTF.

CDR3 coding DNA: TGTGCCACCAGCTTCGACAGGGCCCTTAATGAAAAACTGTTTTTT. Translation: CATSFDRALNEKLFF. This chain links TRBV15 with TRBJ1-4, with 7 bases identical to TRBD1. Per germline, CDR1 LNHNV and CDR2 YYDKDF (reference sequence). This CDR3 has 15 residues. Trimming cost V 5 bases and J 4 bases; bases outside gene matches: 7.

CDR3 protein: CSAFMQGVRGYTF. The CDR3 nucleotides read TGCAGTGCTTTCATGCAGGGGGTACGTGGCTACACCTTC. The chain recombines TRBV20-1 with TRBJ1-2; TRBD1 agrees at 7 bases. CDR3 length: 13 amino acids. After removal of 5 bases from V and 7 bases from J, the junction contained 10 bases not matched to a gene. Germline V CDR1 and CDR2: DFQATT, SNEGSKA (reference sequence).